The 32 T cell receptor beta chains in this list originate from one sample, sequenced in a study of blood T cell repertoires in COVID-19. The assay was immunoSEQ multiplex PCR, and TCRdb's table has in-frame clones only and misses some. Of about 100,000 clones in the sample, roughly four fifths were seen once. Sequencing was performed on peripheral blood. The receptors derive from a woman aged 80 or older with active or convalescent COVID-19.

The gene calls are TRBV4-3 and TRBJ2-3; D not certain. The CDR3 loop spans 18 amino acids. Germline CDR1 LGHNA, CDR2 YSLEER. V lost 0 bases, J lost 3 bases, and 19 bases lay in between. Here the CDR3 reads CASSQDSYSLTSTDTQYF. As DNA, the CDR3 is TGCGCCAGCAGCCAAGATAGTTATAGTCTCACCTCGACAGATACGCAGTATTTT.

The J gene is TRBJ1-2, the V gene TRBV19, with a weak D call TRBD1 (5 bases). The germline CDR1 and CDR2 sequences are LNHDA and SQIVND (reference sequence). The CDR3 spans 13 residues. The ends were cut back, 7 bases at V and 4 bases at J, with 13 bases in the middle. The CDR3 DNA is TGTGCCAGTACCCCGGGGGAGGGCTATGGCTACACCTTC. This encodes CASTPGEGYGYTF.

The chain recombines TRBV2 with TRBJ1-2, with 7 nucleotides matching TRBD1. The CDR3 has 14 amino acids. V was pared by 7 bases and J by 3 bases, with 8 bases of the junction left unmatched. The germline CDR1 and CDR2 sequences are SNHLY and FYNNEI. This CDR3 reads CASTYTGAYYGYTF. The CDR3 nucleotides read TGTGCCAGCACCTACACAGGGGCCTACTATGGCTACACCTTC. The full variable domain, in which reference TRBV2 and TRBJ1-2 provide the parts outside the CDR3, is EPEVTQTPSHQVTQMGQEVILRCVPISNHLYFYWYRQILGQKVEFLVSFYNNEISEKSEIFDDQFSVERPDGSNFTLKIRSTKLEDSAMYFCASTYTGAYYGYTFGSGTRLTVV.

V is TRBV18 and J is TRBJ1-2; D perhaps matches TRBD1 (6 bases). This CDR3 comprises 15 residues. CDR1 and CDR2 (germline): KGHSH, LQKENI. The V end was cut by 3 bases, the J end by 2 bases, with 13 bases between. In nucleotides, the CDR3 is TGTGCCAGCTCACCGCAGACAGGTTGGAACTATGGCTACACCTTC. Translating it yields CASSPQTGWNYGYTF.

The chain has TRBV30 and TRBJ1-2; 9 positions agree with TRBD1. This CDR3 contains 15 residues. The trim removed 2 bases at V and 3 bases at J, leaving 7 bases unmatched. Germline V CDR1 and CDR2: GTSNPN, SVGIG (reference sequence). CDR3 amino acids: CAWSPPGQGHYGYTF. The CDR3 nucleotides read TGTGCCTGGAGTCCTCCGGGACAGGGCCACTATGGCTACACCTTC.

The chain uses TRBV24-1 and TRBJ1-5; TRBD1 matches at 9 bases. This CDR3 is 16 amino acids long. Germline CDR1 is KGHDR and CDR2 is SFDVKD. Losses at the gene ends were 2 bases for V and 2 bases for J; bases not matched to a gene: 3. As DNA, the CDR3 is TGTGCCACCAGTGATTCTCGGACAGGGGGCAATCAGCCCCAGCATTTT. Its translation is CATSDSRTGGNQPQHF.

V and J are TRBV19 and TRBJ1-5; D is unclear. CDR3 length equals 18 residues. V lost 1 base to trimming and J lost 3 bases, with 19 bases between them. From germline, CDR1 is LNHDA and CDR2 SQIVND (reference sequence). CDR3 coding DNA: TGTGCCAGTAGTATAGCGTCTCTCGCAGGCCTCTACAATCAGCCCCAGCATTTT. This encodes CASSIASLAGLYNQPQHF.

The sample holds one count of this clone. This chain joins TRBV10-3 and TRBJ2-6; a weak D match, TRBD2 (7 bases). V lost 6 bases and J 2 bases, leaving 11 bases between the germline ends. Per the germline V gene, CDR1 is ENHRY and CDR2 is SYGVKD. The CDR3 runs to 15 residues. CDR3 sequence reads: CAISYGGPGANVLTF. The CDR3 DNA reads TGTGCCATCAGCTACGGGGGGCCTGGGGCCAACGTCCTGACTTTC.

J is TRBJ1-1 and V is TRBV7-3; tentative D call: TRBD1 (6 bases). Germline CDR1 SGHTA, CDR2 FQGTGA. V lost 5 bases, J lost 4 bases, and 11 bases lay in between. The length of the CDR3 is 13 residues. In DNA form, the CDR3 reads TGTGCCAGCAGCCCCACAGGGCCCACTGAAGCTTTCTTT. Residues: CASSPTGPTEAFF.

The V call is TRBV14, the J call TRBJ1-2; 9 bases align to TRBD1. CDR3 length: 17 amino acids. J gave up 2 bases and V 2 bases, and 9 bases lay outside the gene matches. Germline V gene data show CDR1 as SGHDN and CDR2 as FVKESK. The CDR3 nucleotides are TGTGCCAGCAGCCAACCGGGACAGGGTCCTATCAACTATGGCTACACCTTC. It translates to CASSQPGQGPINYGYTF.

The V gene is TRBV14, the J gene TRBJ2-1, with TRBD2 matching over 7 bases. After removal of 2 bases from V and 3 bases from J, the junction contained 4 bases not matched to a gene. The CDR3 has 15 residues. CDR1 is SGHDN and CDR2 is FVKESK in the germline V gene. The CDR3 sequence is CASSQPGLSYNEQFF. The CDR3 DNA reads TGTGCCAGCAGCCAACCGGGACTAAGCTACAATGAGCAGTTCTTC.

CDR3 sequence: CASSQDLGSQYGYTF. CDR3 nucleotides: TGTGCCAGCAGCCAAGATTTGGGCAGTCAGTATGGCTACACCTTC. The chain recombines TRBV14 with TRBJ1-2; D gene unclear. Trimming cost V 0 bases and J 5 bases, with 13 bases left between them. Germline CDR1 and CDR2: SGHDN and FVKESK. The CDR3 sequence is 15 residues long.

The rearrangement uses TRBV13 and TRBJ2-4, with 7 bases identical to TRBD2. V was pared by 4 bases and J by 6 bases, with 15 bases of the junction left unmatched. There are 17 residues in the CDR3. The germline CDR1 and CDR2 sequences are PRHDT and FYEKMQ (reference sequence). As DNA, the CDR3 is TGTGCCAGCAGCTCACCTGGGGACGGGAGGTCTTTAAACATTCAGTACTTC. Its translation is CASSSPGDGRSLNIQYF.

The chain employs TRBV3-1 (or the pseudogene TRBV3-2) and TRBJ2-1, with 7 bases lining up with TRBD1. The V and J ends lost 1 base and 13 bases, in that order; junction bases with no gene match: 10. This CDR3 is 14 amino acids long. The germline V gene encodes CDR1 LGHDT and CDR2 YNNKEL (reference sequence). The CDR3 bases are TGTGCCAGCAGCCAAGGTCTAGGGGGCCGCCCCCAGTTCTTC. Amino acids: CASSQGLGGRPQFF.

The rearrangement uses TRBV19 and TRBJ1-6; TRBD1 agrees at 7 bases. This CDR3 comprises 16 residues. The V segment lost 4 bases and the J segment 5 bases; nucleotides outside the gene matches: 8. CDR1 LNHDA and CDR2 SQIVND come from the germline V gene (reference sequence). The CDR3 nucleotides are TGTGCCAGTAGTAAACCTCGACAGGGTGATAATTCACCCCTCCACTTT. Protein sequence: CASSKPRQGDNSPLHF.

This chain joins TRBV28 and TRBJ1-5; 9 bases match TRBD1. The V and J ends lost 5 bases and 10 bases, in that order; junction bases with no gene match: 12. Germline V CDR1 and CDR2: MDHEN, SYDVKM. This CDR3 region has 15 residues. CDR3 sequence (DNA): TGTGCCAGCAGTCCTCCAGCGGGACAGGGTGTTCCCCAGCATTTT. Translation gives CASSPPAGQGVPQHF.

The chain links TRBV4-2 to TRBJ2-2; 10 bases match TRBD2. CDR1 and CDR2 from the germline V gene are LGHNA and YNFKEQ. The CDR3 is 18 amino acids. The trim removed 0 bases at V and 4 bases at J, leaving 8 bases unmatched. The CDR3 loop is CASSQDAGLAESTGELFF. The CDR3 region has the DNA TGTGCCAGCAGCCAAGATGCTGGACTAGCGGAATCCACCGGGGAGCTGTTTTTT.

The CDR3 is CASSFRREGGTQYF. The CDR3 bases are TGTGCCAGCAGCTTCCGACGGGAGGGGGGTACGCAGTATTTT. The chain joins TRBV7-2 to TRBJ2-3; 8 nucleotides match TRBD2. V gave up 3 bases and J gave up 8 bases; unmatched junction bases: 7. This CDR3 is built from 14 residues. Germline V lookup: CDR1 SGHTA, CDR2 FQGNSA.

The V gene is TRBV19, the J gene TRBJ1-1; no reliable D call. Trimming removed 5 bases from V and 1 base from J, with 8 bases in between. Looked up from germline, CDR1 is LNHDA and CDR2 is SQIVND (reference sequence). This CDR3 has 13 residues. CDR3 loop: CASSAGWNTEAFF. The DNA of the CDR3 is TGTGCCAGTAGTGCAGGCTGGAACACTGAAGCTTTCTTT.

The rearrangement uses TRBV6-1 and TRBJ1-2, with a weak D call TRBD1 (6 bases). CDR1 and CDR2 (germline): MNHNS, SASEGT. The CDR3 spans 14 residues. V was shortened by 2 bases and J by 2 bases, with 9 bases between the two germline ends. This CDR3 is CASSEYGGNYGYTF. CDR3 DNA: TGTGCCAGCAGTGAATATGGGGGCAACTATGGCTACACCTTC.

This clone was recorded a few times. Other DNA variants within this sample encode the same CDR3. The chain joins TRBV2 to TRBJ2-7; 10 positions agree with TRBD2. Per the germline V gene, CDR1 is SNHLY and CDR2 is FYNNEI. Trimming removed 3 bases from V and 7 bases from J; junction bases left unmatched: 3. The CDR3 is 13 amino acids. CDR3 nucleotides: TGTGCCAGCAGTGAGAGACTAGCGGGTGAGCAGTACTTC. It is translated as CASSERLAGEQYF.

The chain uses TRBV3-1 (or the pseudogene TRBV3-2) and TRBJ2-1; 7 positions match TRBD2. Germline values: CDR1 LGHDT, CDR2 YNNKEL (reference sequence). With V trimmed by 4 bases and J by 6 bases, 3 bases remained unmatched. This CDR3 contains 13 residues. The CDR3 DNA follows: TGTGCCAGCAGCCGGGACTACCTCAATGAGCAGTTCTTC. This encodes CASSRDYLNEQFF.

The chain carries TRBV19 and TRBJ2-1; TRBD2 aligns across 7 bases. With V trimmed by 7 bases and J by 1 base, 7 bases remained unmatched. Germline CDR1 LNHDA, CDR2 SQIVND (reference sequence). The CDR3 covers 15 residues. DNA for the CDR3: TGTGCCAGTAACAGACTAGCTGGGTCCTACAATGAGCAGTTCTTC. Its protein is CASNRLAGSYNEQFF.

The gene calls are TRBV6-4 and TRBJ1-5; D gene uncertain. V was cut by 0 bases and J by 0 bases, with 15 bases left in between. The CDR3 is 18 amino acids. Germline V gives CDR1 MRHNA, CDR2 SNTAGT. CDR3 in DNA: TGTGCCAGCAGTGACTCCGGCAAAGCGAGGTATAGCAATCAGCCCCAGCATTTT. Protein sequence: CASSDSGKARYSNQPQHF.

The V gene is TRBV28, the J gene TRBJ1-2, with TRBD1 as a possible D gene (6 bases). The CDR3 totals 13 residues. Germline V gene sequence: CDR1 MDHEN, CDR2 SYDVKM. V gave up 3 bases and J gave up 5 bases, with 10 bases separating them. Here the CDR3 reads CASSLGTQYGYTF. CDR3 DNA sequence: TGTGCCAGCAGTTTGGGGACACAGTATGGCTACACCTTC.

The CDR3 DNA reads TGTGCCAGCGGCAGACAGGGGGCAGGAGGAAACACCATATATTTT. Translating it yields CASGRQGAGGNTIYF. This chain joins TRBV6-5 and TRBJ1-3; 10 nucleotides agree with TRBD1. The trim removed 8 bases at V and 4 bases at J, leaving 8 bases unmatched. The CDR3 has 15 residues. Germline loops: CDR1 MNHEY, CDR2 SVGAGI.

The V call is TRBV18, the J call TRBJ2-5; a possible D gene is TRBD1 (6 bases). Trimming stripped 5 bases from V and 1 base from J, with 17 bases between. CDR1 KGHSH and CDR2 LQKENI come from the germline V gene. CDR3 length equals 16 residues. The CDR3 protein is CASSSGTGLSQETQYF. CDR3 coding DNA: TGTGCCAGCTCATCGGGAACAGGGTTGTCCCAAGAGACCCAGTACTTC.

The V gene is TRBV19, the J gene TRBJ2-2, with 15 nucleotides matching TRBD2. The CDR3 has 18 residues. Germline V gene data show CDR1 as LNHDA and CDR2 as SQIVND (reference sequence). Trimming removed 5 bases from V and 3 bases from J; junction bases left unmatched: 7. The CDR3 nucleotides read TGTGCCAGTAGTCTAAAGGGACTAGCGGGAGGCTACACCGGGGAGCTGTTTTTT. Translated, it gives CASSLKGLAGGYTGELFF.

This clone has more than one count but fewer than ten. The rearrangement joins TRBV28 to TRBJ1-4; D unresolved. The CDR3 extends over 13 amino acids. The germline V gene encodes CDR1 MDHEN and CDR2 SYDVKM. Trimming left V 5 bases short and J 10 bases short, with 14 bases between. CDR3 sequence: CASSREHWGKLFF. DNA of the CDR3: TGTGCCAGCAGTAGGGAGCATTGGGGAAAACTGTTTTTT.

The chain has TRBV15 and TRBJ1-4; the match to TRBD1 covers 11 bases. The germline V gene has CDR1 LNHNV and CDR2 YYDKDF (reference sequence). There are 15 residues in the CDR3. V dropped 3 bases and J dropped 8; count of bases not matched to a gene: 5. The CDR3 reads CATSRGGQGGEKLFF. The DNA for the CDR3 is TGTGCCACCAGCAGGGGGGGACAGGGGGGCGAAAAACTGTTTTTT.

The chain is built from TRBV30 and TRBJ2-2, with 10 bases aligning to TRBD1. The CDR3 extends over 18 amino acids. With 2 bases clipped from V and 7 bases from J, the junction kept 16 bases outside the gene matches. The germline CDR1 and CDR2 sequences are GTSNPN and SVGIG (reference sequence). The CDR3 is CAWSYRRSDRGLLGELFF. The CDR3, as DNA: TGTGCCTGGAGTTATCGCCGGTCCGACAGGGGGCTTCTCGGGGAGCTGTTTTTT.

The chain carries TRBV5-1 and TRBJ1-1; 7 bases line up with TRBD1. J gave up 4 bases and V 4 bases, and 7 bases lay outside the gene matches. Germline CDR1 and CDR2: SGHRS and YFSETQ. This CDR3 has 14 residues. The CDR3, as DNA: TGCGCCAGCAGCCTGGGACAGTCCAGCACTGAAGCTTTCTTT. Translating gives CASSLGQSSTEAFF.